A single sample gave rise to the 30 T cell receptor beta chains below, sequenced in a study of blood T cells in healthy people across ages. For the second PCR, which ran for about 7 to 11 cycles, a sample-barcoded 5' primer and a J-beta primer mix were used. TCRdb itself ran the 5' RACE reads through MiXCR, one entry per CDR3 protein. The profile covers almost 300,000 distinct CDR3 sequences, with 25% to 30% appearing a single time and 29% taken by the ten largest. Sequenced: blood. These receptors were obtained from a woman between 65 and 79 years old in good health.

Only a few counts were recorded for this clonotype. Possible read error: a much larger clone is one base away. It is likely a read error, because the conserved phenylalanine at the end of the CDR3 is missing. The gene calls are TRBV29-1 and TRBJ2-5; 9 bases match TRBD2. Near its end, the DNA agrees better with TRBJ2-7, so the J call may be wrong. The CDR3 consists of 13 residues. Germline CDR1 SQVTM, CDR2 ANQGSEA. This CDR3 is CSVRAGGTYEQYL. The CDR3 region has the DNA TGCAGCGTTCGGGCGGGAGGGACCTACGAGCAGTACCTC.

This clonotype was seen a handful of times. The chain joins TRBV9 to TRBJ2-5, with 10 bases lining up with TRBD1. The CDR3 covers 16 residues. Trimming cost V 3 bases and J 2 bases; bases outside gene matches: 7. Per germline, CDR1 SGDLS and CDR2 YYNGEE. In DNA form, the CDR3 reads TGTGCCAGCAGCGCGCTGACAGGGGGCCTTCAAGAGACCCAGTACTTC. Translation: CASSALTGGLQETQYF.

This rearrangement joins TRBV30 to TRBJ2-5; no clear D. Germline loops: CDR1 GTSNPN, CDR2 SVGIG (reference sequence). The CDR3 runs 11 residues. V lost 0 bases to trimming and J lost 5 bases, with 4 bases between them. The CDR3 spells CAWSVVETQYF. CDR3 DNA: TGTGCCTGGAGTGTAGTGGAGACCCAGTACTTC. The whole variable domain, filled in from reference TRBV30 and TRBJ2-5, reads SQTIHQWPATLVQPVGSPLSLECTVEGTSNPNLYWYRQAAGRGLQLLFYSVGIGQISSEVPQNLSASRPQDRQFILSSKKLLLSDSGFYLCAWSVVETQYFGPGTRLLVL.

This clonotype was observed a handful of times. This chain links TRBV6-1 with TRBJ1-5; D gene uncertain. V gave up 1 base and J gave up 5 bases, with 6 bases separating them. CDR3 length: 13 amino acids. Germline lookup yields CDR1 MNHNS and CDR2 SASEGT. The CDR3 DNA is TGTGCCAGCAGTGAAGGGGGTTATCAGCCCCAGCATTTT. The encoded protein is CASSEGGYQPQHF.

J is TRBJ1-5 and V is TRBV12-3 or TRBV12-4; D is unclear. There are 12 residues in the CDR3. V lost 3 bases to trimming and J lost 10 bases, with 10 bases between them. The CDR3 DNA reads as TGTGCCAGCAGTTTGGCCACTCCTCCCCAGCATTTT. Translation: CASSLATPPQHF.

The chain has TRBV13 and TRBJ1-4; 10 nucleotides agree with TRBD1. The CDR3 runs 15 residues. Germline CDR1 is PRHDT and CDR2 is FYEKMQ (reference sequence). Trimming took 6 bases from V and 7 from J; bases not matched to a gene: 8. The CDR3 bases are TGTGCCAGCAGACTCTCGGGGACAGGGGTTGAAAAACTGTTTTTT. It translates to CASRLSGTGVEKLFF.

This rearrangement joins TRBV28 to TRBJ2-7, with D perhaps being TRBD1 or TRBD2 (5 bases each). Germline V gene lookup returns CDR1 MDHEN and CDR2 SYDVKM. Trimming took 5 bases from V and 3 from J, leaving 17 bases between them. There are 15 residues in the CDR3. CDR3 in amino acids: CASSGAPGNDYEQYF. In DNA form, the CDR3 reads TGTGCCAGCAGTGGGGCCCCGGGGAACGACTACGAGCAGTACTTC.

This clonotype is a singleton in its sample. The V call is TRBV4-3, the J call TRBJ2-4; no firm D call. Germline CDR1 is LGHNA and CDR2 is YSLEER. Trimming left V 5 bases short and J 0 bases short, with 14 bases between. The CDR3 spans 16 residues. The CDR3 reads CASSTQRILAKNIQYF. The DNA of the CDR3 is TGCGCCAGCAGCACCCAGAGGATTCTAGCCAAAAACATTCAGTACTTC.

This clonotype was seen a few times. The chain combines TRBV5-1 with TRBJ2-1; D ambiguous. Germline V gene sequence: CDR1 SGHRS, CDR2 YFSETQ. The CDR3 length is 11 residues. The V gene lost 0 bases and the J gene lost 8 bases, with 3 bases spanning the gap. The CDR3 reads CASSLADEQFF. The CDR3 DNA sequence: TGCGCCAGCAGCTTGGCTGATGAGCAGTTCTTC.

This clonotype turned up a few times. The genes are TRBV20-1 and TRBJ1-6, with D perhaps matching TRBD1 (5 bases). V gave up 5 bases and J gave up 5 bases, with 19 bases separating them. This CDR3 has 16 residues. Per germline, CDR1 DFQATT and CDR2 SNEGSKA (reference sequence). CDR3 amino acids: CSAPQRERGDNSPLHF. The CDR3 region has the DNA TGCAGTGCTCCCCAAAGGGAAAGGGGTGATAATTCACCCCTCCACTTT.

This clonotype has a handful of counts. The chain links TRBV6-2 or TRBV6-3 to TRBJ1-1; 7 bases match TRBD1. Germline lookup yields CDR1 MNHEY and CDR2 SVGEGT. Trimming removed 4 bases from V and 0 bases from J; junction bases left unmatched: 8. CDR3 length: 16 residues. The DNA of the CDR3 is TGTGCCAGCAGTTTGGTGGGGACAGCGGTGAACACTGAAGCTTTCTTT. The encoded protein is CASSLVGTAVNTEAFF.

This clonotype was seen a single time. The rearrangement joins TRBV11-2 to TRBJ2-6; D remains unclear. The germline V and J ends were trimmed by 4 bases and 4 bases, with 11 bases remaining between them. Germline V CDR1 and CDR2: SGHAT, FQNNGV. This CDR3 contains 15 residues. CDR3 in DNA: TGTGCCAGCAGCTCAACGTCAGGAGGGGCCAACGTCCTGACTTTC. Translation gives CASSSTSGGANVLTF.

The J gene is TRBJ2-7, the V gene TRBV20-1; the D gene is possibly TRBD2 (6 bases). Trimming pared 1 base from V and 0 bases from J, leaving 13 bases between. The CDR3 loop spans 15 amino acids. CDR1 and CDR2 from the germline V gene are DFQATT and SNEGSKA (reference sequence). The CDR3 region has the DNA TGCAGTGCTAGAGGTAGCGGCCGTAGCTCCTACGAGCAGTACTTC. The encoded protein is CSARGSGRSSYEQYF.

The V call is TRBV20-1, the J call TRBJ2-7; possible D gene TRBD1, 5 bases. Germline CDR1 DFQATT, CDR2 SNEGSKA (reference sequence). V gave up 6 bases and J gave up 4 bases, with 16 bases separating them. The CDR3 extends over 13 amino acids. The CDR3 sequence: CSASQGKGYEQYF. The CDR3 coding sequence is TGCAGTGCAAGTCAGGGTAAGGGGTACGAGCAGTACTTC.

The chain combines TRBV28 with TRBJ1-1; 7 bases are shared with TRBD1. After removal of 8 bases from V and 5 bases from J, the junction contained 14 bases not matched to a gene. The CDR3 has 15 residues. Germline-derived CDR1 and CDR2 are MDHEN and SYDVKM. CDR3 nucleotides: TGTGCCAGCGGCTCAACAGGGGCGGTTCGGACTGAAGCTTTCTTT. Protein sequence: CASGSTGAVRTEAFF. Using reference TRBV28 and TRBJ1-1 for the parts outside the CDR3, the full variable domain is DVKVTQSSRYLVKRTGEKVFLECVQDMDHENMFWYRQDPGLGLRLIYFSYDVKMKEKGDIPEGYSVSREKKERFSLILESASTNQTSMYLCASGSTGAVRTEAFFGQGTRLTVV.

In regard to this clonotype: An end of the junction does not agree with germline; a read error may underlie this. The rearrangement links TRBV20-1 to TRBJ2-6, with D perhaps matching TRBD1 (5 bases). The germline V gene encodes CDR1 DFQATT and CDR2 SNEGSKA (reference sequence). This CDR3 contains 14 residues. CDR3 region: CSARNEPGANVPTF. The CDR3 bases are TGCAGTGCTAGAAATGAGCCTGGGGCCAACGTCCCGACTTTC.

The rearrangement joins TRBV6-1 to TRBJ1-4, with TRBD1 identical over 9 bases. The germline V gene has CDR1 MNHNS and CDR2 SASEGT. The CDR3 is 14 amino acids. V was clipped by 8 bases and J by 0 bases; unmatched bases: 1. The CDR3, as DNA: TGTGCCAGCCGGGACAGGGCAACTAATGAAAAACTGTTTTTT. Translated, it gives CASRDRATNEKLFF.

This clonotype has only a few counts. The DNA of the CDR3 is TGCAGTGCTAATGTGGAGGCCACGGGGGCCCAGTACTTC. It translates to CSANVEATGAQYF. The V and J genes are TRBV20-1 and TRBJ2-5; D possibly corresponds to TRBD2 (6 bases). The CDR3 totals 13 residues. The germline V gene has CDR1 DFQATT and CDR2 SNEGSKA (reference sequence). The ends were cut back, 4 bases at V and 9 bases at J, with 18 bases in the middle.

This chain uses TRBV6-1 with TRBJ1-4, with 7 bases that match TRBD1. CDR1 is MNHNS and CDR2 is SASEGT in the germline V gene. After removal of 3 bases from V and 2 bases from J, the junction contained 0 bases not matched to a gene. The CDR3 spans 14 residues. CDR3 DNA: TGTGCCAGCAGTGAGACAGGGACTAATGAAAAACTGTTTTTT. It yields the protein CASSETGTNEKLFF.

Points on this clonotype: A junction end diverges from the germline sequence, so it may reflect a read error. The chain uses TRBV9 and TRBJ2-3, with 14 bases matching TRBD2. The length of the CDR3 is 17 residues. In germline, CDR1 is SGDLS, CDR2 YYNGEE. The CDR3 coding sequence is TGTGCCAGCGGCGTAGGACTAGCGGGAGGACAGGGAGATACGCAGTATTTT. This codes for CASGVGLAGGQGDTQYF.

Only a few counts were recorded for this clonotype. The chain joins TRBV20-1 to TRBJ2-5; 11 bases fit TRBD2. The J call may be faulty, since TRBJ2-7 better matches the DNA end. CDR3 length: 18 residues. Germline CDR1 reads DFQATT; CDR2 reads SNEGSKA (reference sequence). Here the CDR3 reads CSARVGGLAVKETYEQYF. CDR3 coding DNA: TGCAGTGCTAGAGTAGGGGGACTAGCGGTTAAAGAAACCTACGAGCAGTACTTC.

This clonotype was found many times. This chain joins TRBV28 and TRBJ2-7, with 13 bases fitting TRBD2. CDR1 and CDR2 from the germline V gene are MDHEN and SYDVKM. The CDR3 is made up of 14 amino acids. V lost 8 bases to trimming and J lost 4 bases; unmatched junction nucleotides: 5. The CDR3 loop reads CASCGLAGAYEQYF. In DNA form, the CDR3 reads TGTGCCAGCTGTGGACTAGCGGGAGCTTACGAGCAGTACTTC.

V usage is TRBV5-6 and J usage is TRBJ2-7; 12 nucleotides align to TRBD2. Germline-derived CDR1 and CDR2 are SGHDT and YYEEEE. V shed 3 bases and J 7 bases; nucleotides not matched to a gene: 8. This CDR3 is 15 amino acids long. CDR3 protein: CASSYLAGGPQEQYF. The CDR3 region has the DNA TGTGCCAGCAGCTACCTAGCGGGAGGGCCTCAAGAGCAGTACTTC.

This chain uses TRBV18 with TRBJ2-4, with D hard to call. CDR1 and CDR2 (germline): KGHSH, LQKENI. This CDR3 has 14 amino acids. The germline V and J ends were trimmed by 6 bases and 1 base, with 10 bases remaining between them. CDR3 in DNA: TGTGCCAGCTCCCCTCCCGAGGCCAAAAACATTCAGTACTTC. It yields the protein CASSPPEAKNIQYF. Using reference TRBV18 and TRBJ2-4 for the parts outside the CDR3, the full variable domain is NAGVMQNPRHLVRRRGQEARLRCSPMKGHSHVYWYRQLPEEGLKFMVYLQKENIIDESGMPKERFSAEFPKEGPSILRIQQVVRGDSAAYFCASSPPEAKNIQYFGAGTRLSVL.

The genes are TRBV7-9 and TRBJ2-2; the D is unclear. Germline V lookup: CDR1 SEHNR, CDR2 FQNEAQ (reference sequence). The CDR3 spans 12 residues. With 5 bases removed from V and 3 bases from J, the gap between germline ends came to 4 bases. The CDR3 nucleotides read TGTGCCAGCAGCCGATACACCGGGGAGCTGTTTTTT. Protein sequence: CASSRYTGELFF.

The chain uses TRBV5-5 and TRBJ2-2, with no clear D. The CDR3 runs to 14 residues. Trimming left V 4 bases short and J 3 bases short, with 10 bases between. Germline V CDR1 and CDR2: SGHKS, YYEKEE (reference sequence). CDR3 nucleotides: TGTGCCAGCAGCCCCGACCCATACACCGGGGAGCTGTTTTTT. Residues: CASSPDPYTGELFF.

This clonotype was detected ten times or more. The gene calls are TRBV20-1 and TRBJ2-1, with 7 bases that match TRBD2. V gave up 5 bases and J gave up 8 bases; unmatched junction bases: 12. Germline V lookup: CDR1 DFQATT, CDR2 SNEGSKA (reference sequence). The CDR3 sequence is 14 residues long. The CDR3 here is CSAEKGGGRDEQFF. Written as DNA, the CDR3 is TGCAGTGCTGAAAAGGGCGGGGGTCGGGATGAGCAGTTCTTC.

The rearrangement uses TRBV3-1 and TRBJ2-1; D may be TRBD1 (5 bases). Germline V CDR1 and CDR2: LGHDT, YNNKEL (reference sequence). V lost 11 bases, J lost 15 bases, and 26 bases lay in between. The CDR3 covers 13 residues. CDR3 region: CASKSLRQLGLFF. The DNA of the CDR3 is TGTGCCTCCAAAAGTCTGCGACAGCTGGGTCTGTTCTTC.

This clonotype came up a few times. This chain uses TRBV12-3 or TRBV12-4 with TRBJ1-2, with TRBD1 identical over 12 bases. Unmatched junction bases numbered 11, after V lost 6 bases and J lost 6 bases. The CDR3 length is 16 residues. CDR3 sequence (DNA): TGTGCCAGCAGCCGGGACAGGGGGCGAGGGACAAATGGCTACACCTTC. Amino acid sequence: CASSRDRGRGTNGYTF.

In this sample, this clonotype turned up a few times. The genes are TRBV25-1 and TRBJ2-7; 14 bases are a match to TRBD2. The CDR3 has 18 amino acids. The V segment lost 4 bases and the J segment 4 bases; nucleotides outside the gene matches: 12. Germline loops: CDR1 MGHDK, CDR2 SYGVNS. CDR3 nucleotide sequence: TGTGCCAGCAGTGGGACTCAGGGACTAGCGGGAGACGGGTACGAGCAGTACTTC. It specifies CASSGTQGLAGDGYEQYF.